This TCR beta chain was captured by sequencing in a study of cytomegalovirus exposure and HLA in healthy donors (TCRdb year 2017). Broadly, across the study: According to an earlier analysis of around 600 of the donors, 150 million to 200 million T cells yielded over 100 million unique TCR beta sequences and 276 Gb of sequence data. An early release covering roughly 600 HLA-typed donors comprised about 300 gigabases of sequencing data and tens of millions of unique TCR sequences. Of the 300 to 450 genotyped donors, 75% to 85% were placed in the genetic ancestry cluster associated with self-reported Caucasian donors. The study was designed to test whether signatures of past pathogen exposure could be identified by cataloging public T cell receptors. The study profiled the T cell repertoires of around 700 subjects by immunosequencing and related them to cytomegalovirus serostatus. In addition to the first cohort of roughly 700 subjects, a separate validation cohort of 120 different subjects was used. High-throughput TCR immunosequencing, statistical association of individual TCRs with disease status, and machine learning were combined to predict cytomegalovirus infection status. In a later analysis, previously published TCR beta repertoires from 666 donors were re-analyzed and high-resolution HLA genotyping was added so that TCR occurrence patterns could be studied. Rather than using new phenotypic data, the later analysis identified candidate immune exposures from TCR beta sequences and from how often those sequences occurred across donors. To decide whether each TCR beta V gene segment behaved as functional or pseudogenic, an earlier analysis of some 540 of the donors relied on high-throughput TCR beta sequencing. Donor age, sex, ethnicity and CMV serostatus were compiled together with the repertoire data. Genome-wide SNP genotypes for about 55% of the 666 donors were used in a later genetic analysis, which treated that subset as a discovery cohort. Every repertoire in the discovery cohort had been generated on one and the same sequencing platform. HLA typing included class I and class II loci at four-digit resolution. The number of donors typed differed by locus, with 629-630 for A, B, C, DRB1 and DQB1, more than 500 for DQA1, approximately 570 for DPA1, and approximately 470 for DPB1. Roughly 5 DR-DQ haplotypes were treated as single units for association and clustering because of strong linkage in the cohort. Among about 410 genotyped donors of the cohort, an average of around 250,000 unique TCR beta nucleotide sequences was sequenced per donor, of which roughly 18% were non-productive. What the study reported, not specific to this receptor: The sequencing pipeline was judged likely to have produced a cluster of highly shared sequence variants as a technical artifact. Linkage disequilibrium might explain the correlated functional status among segregating V segments, but an unknown experimental factor could not be ruled out. A later analysis reported that several top co-occurrence clusters appeared linked to parvovirus B19, influenza, CMV and Epstein-Barr virus. When HLA alleles, especially DR and DQ, strongly co-occurred, TCR associations were difficult to assign to individual alleles. A further reported finding was that TCR beta sequences accurately predicted the HLA-A and HLA-B alleles for most subjects in the first cohort. Only TCR beta chains were sequenced in this cohort, and the absence of alpha or paired-chain data limited detectable features. In a later analysis, TCR association rates were found to vary across HLA loci, with the most associated TCRs seen for DRB1 alleles and the fewest for HLA-C alleles. The classifier was reported to diagnose cytomegalovirus status with high specificity and sensitivity in both the original and validation cohorts. Broadly in line with IMGT annotations, most TCR beta V segments showed up in productive rearrangements about 87% or about 30% of the time in an earlier analysis of approximately 600 of the donors. A total of roughly 160 TCR beta chains were listed by the study as associated with cytomegalovirus. Immune exposure information for the cohort was limited to CMV serostatus. Roughly uniform sequencing depth across donors was assumed in presence/absence analyses, although this assumption may not hold. According to the authors, the approach could potentially be generalized to other disease states and immunological phenotypes. Some IMGT-functional V segments, including TRBV6-2 and TRBV6-3, could not be told apart with the 87-base-pair reads, so those segments were excluded. V-gene and J-gene trimming of TCR beta chains was associated with a missense DCLRE1C variant in a later genetic analysis, and the association was replicated in an independent cohort. In a later analysis, 16,951 TCR beta sequences were associated with specific HLA alleles at a false discovery rate of 0.05. In vitro tests confirmed that a few of the cytomegalovirus-associated TCR beta chains recognize cytomegalovirus antigens. Because HLA typing was missing for some donors at each locus, association tests included only the typed subset. Most CMV-associated TCR beta chains appeared to be HLA-restricted in a later analysis, and the HLA associations seemed to be driven largely by CMV exposure. Most TCR sequences were seen in very few donors, while some public TCRs were found in many individuals. Compared with the approximately 700-donor mean, donors in an Asian-associated ancestry cluster had fewer N-insertions in productive TCRs, according to a later genetic analysis. In a later analysis, HLA-associated TCR beta chains showed more clonal expansion and lower generation probabilities than non-associated chains that were equally common. Because counts were too low, more than 15 rarely observed V segments, including chromosome 9 orphons, were excluded from the earlier analysis of 500 to 700 of the donors.

The cohort was made up of 666 healthy bone marrow donors. At the time of sampling, every cohort member was nominally healthy, though immune exposures that went unrecorded were likely present. The donor was CMV seropositive and belonged to the group of 250 to 300 seropositive cohort members. A peripheral blood sample was provided by each donor, and peripheral blood mononuclear cells were used for TCR beta sequencing. Genomic DNA extraction from the blood cell samples was performed with the Qiagen DNeasy Blood Extraction Kit. Clipping removes 6 bases from V and 2 bases from J, with 4 as the unmatched junction base count. The germline V gene gives CDR1 as SGHVS and CDR2 as FNYEAQ. From the cysteine through the phenylalanine, the CDR3 covers 14 amino acids. Here the CDR3 DNA is all that survives: 42 bases in frame from base 1. Libraries came from the immunoSEQ multiplex PCR assay. A mixture of 60 forward primers for TCR Vbeta segments and 13 reverse primers for TCR Jbeta segments was used in the multiplex PCR. The CDR3 region of rearranged TCR beta genes was amplified from genomic DNA with a multiplex PCR assay. The amplified TCR beta libraries were sequenced on the Illumina HiSeq System as 87-base-pair reads. In the paper's pipeline: A later analysis counted about 82 million unique TCR beta chains across the roughly 700 repertoires, and roughly 10 million of these chains were shared by at least two donors. A nearest-neighbor algorithm error-corrected the raw reads and collapsed the reads into unique sequences, merging closely related sequences to remove PCR and sequencing errors. V, D and J gene segments were assigned by aligning CDR3 sequences to IMGT reference sequences. Each retained sequence needed at least a six-nucleotide match to both a V gene segment and a J gene segment. Rearrangements were called productive when the CDR3 lacked stop codons and stayed in frame with V and J; all others were non-productive. Following IMGT convention, CDR3 was defined as the stretch from the second conserved V-encoded cysteine to the conserved J-encoded phenylalanine. The earlier analysis of fewer than 700 of the donors excluded sequences that lacked an unambiguous match to a single V gene segment. An earlier analysis of several hundred of the donors classified V segments as functional when productive rearrangements were above 56.7% and as segregating when the standard deviation between donors was above 5%. To diagnose cytomegalovirus status from the catalog of TCR beta chain sequences, a statistical classification framework was built. In a later analysis, TCR nucleotide sequences were compared against IMGT/GENE-DB human TR gene sequences so that V and J genes could be assigned. Using the TCRdist pipeline, a later analysis assigned CDR3 sequences along with most-parsimonious VDJ recombination scenarios. In a later analysis, every TCR beta chain was defined by the combination of its CDR3 amino acid sequence and its V-gene family, and reads without a unique V-gene family were dropped. In a later analysis, 500 to 650 highly shared, low-generation-probability nucleotide sequences were removed to address suspected cross-contamination and a sequencing artifact. In a later analysis, a clonal expansion index for each public chain was calculated from normalized within-repertoire ranks of inferred template counts. A later analysis computed generation probabilities with a VDJ recombination model fitted to out-of-frame rearrangements, and checked the results against IGoR. In a later analysis, TCR-TCR, TCR-HLA and TCR-CMV co-occurrence was scored with hypergeometric tests, and a repertoire-size bias correction was applied to TCR pairs. False discovery rates were estimated in a later analysis by permuting HLA or CMV assignments 20 times. In a later analysis, co-occurring TCRs were grouped using DBSCAN, and TCRdist sequence similarity was added for clustering within HLA-allele-positive subsets. For co-occurrence clustering, repertoires with fewer than 30,000 or more than 120,000 public chains were excluded, along with five repertoires with anomalous nucleotide sharing. Not all clones reach the TCRdb copy of this immuneACCESS table, which keeps in-frame sequences only. Checked studies attribute under half of the gap to unresolved V genes and leave the rest unexplained. The D gene and trimming were derived from the DNA, and the V and J assignments and clone size from that table. Within this sample are about 150,000 clones, with around 80% of them counted one time only. The ten largest clones add up to roughly 13% of the sample.

With respect to this clone: Its antigen specificity is not known. Base qualities are not recorded, but no much larger clone differs from it by a single base.

The chain was built from TRBV7-6 and TRBJ1-2, with 9 bases aligning to TRBD1. The sequencing input was PBMCs. The clonotype originates from a man aged 30-40 years in good health and CMV-seropositive. For the CDR3, the sequence is CASSAGTGNYGYTF. Here is the DNA: TGTGCCAGCAGTGCCGGGACAGGGAACTATGGCTACACCTTC.